Shown below are 24 T cell receptor beta chains from a single sample sequenced in a study of blood T cell repertoires in COVID-19. Generated by immunoSEQ multiplex PCR, the TCRdb table keeps only in-frame clones and is missing some. The table includes some 200,000 clones, around 84% detected once. The sample consisted of peripheral blood. The source of these receptors is a man aged 45-65 years who had recovered from COVID-19.

The V and J genes are TRBV30 and TRBJ2-2; 7 bases line up with TRBD2. V lost 4 bases and J lost 2; bases outside the gene matches: 4. Germline assignment: CDR1 GTSNPN and CDR2 SVGIG (reference sequence). This CDR3 spans 14 amino acids. Here the CDR3 reads CAWNRGVNTGELFF. Written as DNA, the CDR3 is TGTGCCTGGAACCGGGGGGTTAACACCGGGGAGCTGTTTTTT.

V and J are TRBV28 and TRBJ1-3; D gene unclear. The CDR3 covers 16 residues. In germline, CDR1 is MDHEN, CDR2 SYDVKM. V was pared by 6 bases and J by 2 bases, with 17 bases between. The CDR3 DNA reads as TGTGCCAGCAGCACTCTACCGGGAGTAACTGGAAACACCATATATTTT. It yields the protein CASSTLPGVTGNTIYF. Together with reference TRBV28 and TRBJ1-3, the CDR3 gives the full variable domain: DVKVTQSSRYLVKRTGEKVFLECVQDMDHENMFWYRQDPGLGLRLIYFSYDVKMKEKGDIPEGYSVSREKKERFSLILESASTNQTSMYLCASSTLPGVTGNTIYFGEGSWLTVV.

The chain links TRBV28 to TRBJ2-3; 12 bases are shared with TRBD2. The trim removed 4 bases at V and 4 bases at J, leaving 18 bases unmatched. The CDR3 sequence is 20 residues long. Germline V gene sequence: CDR1 MDHEN, CDR2 SYDVKM. CDR3 DNA sequence: TGTGCCAGCAGTTCCTCCACTAGACTAGCGGGAGCCCGCATCCCAGATACGCAGTATTTT. It encodes CASSSSTRLAGARIPDTQYF.

The chain joins TRBV27 to TRBJ1-2; TRBD1 aligns across 10 bases. CDR3 size: 16 residues. Germline-derived CDR1 and CDR2 are MNHEY and SMNVEV (reference sequence). The junction had 10 bases not matched to a gene; V was cut back by 3 bases and J by 6 bases. The CDR3 sequence: CASSLGGQGSRDGYTF. DNA of the CDR3: TGTGCCAGCAGTTTGGGGGGACAGGGGAGCCGCGATGGCTACACCTTC.

The chain employs TRBV29-1 and TRBJ1-2; D might be TRBD1 (6 bases). Germline V gives CDR1 SQVTM, CDR2 ANQGSEA. This CDR3 has 13 residues. Trimming left V 6 bases short and J 8 bases short, with 19 bases between. Here the CDR3 reads CSVLGRGTGGYTF. The CDR3 DNA sequence: TGCAGCGTATTAGGCAGGGGTACAGGCGGCTACACCTTC.

This chain uses TRBV19 with TRBJ2-2, with TRBD2 identical over 7 bases. CDR3 size: 15 residues. Germline assignment: CDR1 LNHDA and CDR2 SQIVND (reference sequence). V shed 7 bases, J shed 1 base, and the junction held 6 bases outside the gene matches. The CDR3 DNA follows: TGTGCCAGTATTCAGGGAGGGCGGAACACCGGGGAGCTGTTTTTT. Translated, it gives CASIQGGRNTGELFF.

The genes are TRBV4-2 and TRBJ2-5; unclear D gene. V lost 0 bases and J lost 4, with 12 bases in between. The CDR3 is 15 residues long. Per germline, CDR1 LGHNA and CDR2 YNFKEQ. The CDR3 protein is CASSQEARRGETQYF. The CDR3 DNA is TGTGCCAGCAGCCAAGAAGCTCGCAGAGGAGAGACCCAGTACTTC.

The chain recombines TRBV28 with TRBJ2-1; 13 bases match TRBD2. CDR1 MDHEN and CDR2 SYDVKM come from the germline V gene. V lost 6 bases and J lost 10; bases outside the gene matches: 9. This CDR3 has 15 residues. The CDR3 nucleotides are TGTGCCAGCAGGCCCGGACTAGCGGGAGCCCAGGAGCAGTTCTTC. Translating it yields CASRPGLAGAQEQFF.

This sequence joins TRBV7-2 and TRBJ2-7; 12 nucleotides line up with TRBD2. Germline CDR1 reads SGHTA; CDR2 reads FQGNSA. This CDR3 has 14 amino acids. With 6 bases clipped from V and 4 bases from J, the junction kept 4 bases outside the gene matches. The CDR3 bases are TGTGCCAGCAGATCTAGCGGGAGGGGATACGAGCAGTACTTC. It specifies CASRSSGRGYEQYF. The whole variable domain, filled in from reference TRBV7-2 and TRBJ2-7, reads GAGVSQSPSNKVTEKGKDVELRCDPISGHTALYWYRQSLGQGLEFLIYFQGNSAPDKSGLPSDRFSAERTGGSVSTLTIQRTQQEDSAVYLCASRSSGRGYEQYFGPGTRLTVT.

The CDR3 sequence: CASSYTGTGELQYF. The DNA for the CDR3 is TGTGCCAGCAGTTACACCGGGACAGGGGAGTTGCAGTACTTC. The chain recombines TRBV6-6 with TRBJ2-7; 10 bases match TRBD1. CDR3 length equals 14 residues. Germline CDR1 and CDR2: MNHNY and SVGAGI (reference sequence). V lost 2 bases, J lost 9 bases, and 7 bases stayed unmatched.

The J gene is TRBJ2-7, the V gene TRBV27; the D gene is possibly TRBD1 (6 bases). V shed 5 bases and J shed 5 bases, with 16 bases lying between them. The CDR3 extends over 14 amino acids. Germline V gene sequence: CDR1 MNHEY, CDR2 SMNVEV (reference sequence). The DNA for the CDR3 is TGTGCCAGCAGTCTAGGACAGTGGAACCACGAGCAGTACTTC. Translating it yields CASSLGQWNHEQYF.

J is TRBJ1-1 and V is TRBV4-1; TRBD1 agrees at 9 bases. With V trimmed by 1 base and J by 3 bases, 9 bases remained unmatched. CDR1 is MGHRA and CDR2 is YSYEKL in the germline V gene. This CDR3 is built from 17 residues. This CDR3 reads CASSQARDRAIDTEAFF. In nucleotides, the CDR3 is TGCGCCAGCAGCCAAGCGCGGGACAGGGCTATAGACACTGAAGCTTTCTTT.

V gene TRBV6-5 combines with J gene TRBJ2-7, with 8 bases that match TRBD2. The CDR3 runs 13 residues. Germline-derived CDR1 and CDR2 are MNHEY and SVGAGI. The trim removed 7 bases at V and 3 bases at J, leaving 5 bases unmatched. The CDR3 sequence: CASKAGGVYEQYF. The CDR3 coding sequence is TGTGCCAGCAAGGCGGGGGGAGTCTACGAGCAGTACTTC.

The V and J genes are TRBV19 and TRBJ1-4; possibly TRBD1 for D (6 bases). This CDR3 comprises 16 residues. Between the trimmed V and J ends, which lost 4 bases and 2 bases, there was a span of 14 bases. Germline-derived CDR1 and CDR2 are LNHDA and SQIVND (reference sequence). This CDR3 is CASSTQRTATNEKLFF. CDR3 in DNA: TGTGCCAGTAGTACCCAAAGGACAGCTACTAATGAAAAACTGTTTTTT.

V gene TRBV18 combines with J gene TRBJ1-1; D ambiguous. The V gene's germline CDR1 is KGHSH and CDR2 LQKENI. The CDR3 has 13 residues. Trimming pared 8 bases from V and 1 base from J, leaving 11 bases between. The CDR3 nucleotides read TGTGCCAGCGCGGGCAGCTCGAACACTGAAGCTTTCTTT. It yields the protein CASAGSSNTEAFF.

The CDR3 sequence: CASSGGYNSPLHF. In nucleotides, the CDR3 is TGTGCCAGCAGTGGGGGGTATAATTCACCCCTCCACTTT. The rearrangement links TRBV28 to TRBJ1-6; possible D gene TRBD1, 5 bases. CDR1 MDHEN and CDR2 SYDVKM come from the germline V gene. Trimming pared 5 bases from V and 4 bases from J, leaving 6 bases between. The CDR3 totals 13 residues. Full variable domain (missing parts from reference TRBV28 and TRBJ1-6): DVKVTQSSRYLVKRTGEKVFLECVQDMDHENMFWYRQDPGLGLRLIYFSYDVKMKEKGDIPEGYSVSREKKERFSLILESASTNQTSMYLCASSGGYNSPLHFGNGTRLTVT.

CDR3 nucleotide sequence: TGTGCCAGCAGTCTCTATACAGTTGCCTATAATTCACCCCTCCACTTT. Translation gives CASSLYTVAYNSPLHF. The gene calls are TRBV27 and TRBJ1-6; D is undetermined. The CDR3 is 16 amino acids. Germline-derived CDR1 and CDR2 are MNHEY and SMNVEV (reference sequence). With 5 bases removed from V and 2 bases from J, the gap between germline ends came to 13 bases.

The rearrangement links TRBV7-9 to TRBJ2-1, with TRBD2 matching over 7 bases. This CDR3 spans 15 amino acids. The J segment lost 8 bases and the V segment lost 0 bases, leaving 7 bases of the junction unmatched. Germline-derived CDR1 and CDR2 are SEHNR and FQNEAQ (reference sequence). The CDR3 reads CASSLAAAGLDEQFF. The CDR3 DNA is TGTGCCAGCAGCTTAGCTGCAGCGGGATTGGATGAGCAGTTCTTC.

The V gene is TRBV14, the J gene TRBJ2-7; no definite D call. Germline CDR1 is SGHDN and CDR2 is FVKESK. This CDR3 is built from 13 residues. The germline V and J ends were trimmed by 0 bases and 7 bases, with 10 bases remaining between them. In DNA form, the CDR3 reads TGTGCCAGCAGCCAAGATCTTCGTCGGGAGCAGTACTTC. It encodes CASSQDLRREQYF.

The CDR3 coding sequence is TGTGCCTGGAGTACTACCGGGTTCGGATCCTACAATGAGCAGTTCTTC. It is translated as CAWSTTGFGSYNEQFF. The chain recombines TRBV30 with TRBJ2-1; D gene unclear. The germline gives CDR1 GTSNPN, CDR2 SVGIG (reference sequence). The CDR3 contains 16 residues. V was cut by 2 bases and J by 1 base, with 15 bases left in between.

The V call is TRBV7-9, the J call TRBJ1-6; D is unclear. The germline V gene has CDR1 SEHNR and CDR2 FQNEAQ (reference sequence). V was clipped by 2 bases and J by 9 bases, with 14 bases between them. The CDR3 is 15 residues long. CDR3 sequence: CASSLSGSLSSPLHF. The CDR3 nucleotides read TGTGCCAGCAGCTTAAGTGGCAGTCTCTCTTCACCCCTCCACTTT.

The chain carries TRBV10-2 and TRBJ2-1; TRBD2 aligns across 13 bases. Germline-derived CDR1 and CDR2 are WSHSY and SAAADI. The V segment lost 2 bases and the J segment 4 bases; nucleotides outside the gene matches: 5. This CDR3 is built from 17 residues. CDR3 residues: CASSEGVTSGGYNEQFF. The CDR3 bases are TGCGCCAGCAGTGAGGGGGTGACTAGCGGGGGGTACAATGAGCAGTTCTTC.

This clone was detected only a few times. This chain connects TRBV10-2 to TRBJ2-3; 7 bases align to TRBD1. Germline-derived CDR1 and CDR2 are WSHSY and SAAADI. This CDR3 contains 12 residues. Trimming cost V 6 bases and J 12 bases; bases outside gene matches: 9. The CDR3 region is CASSQLDRSQYF. The CDR3 DNA reads TGCGCCAGCAGCCAGCTGGACAGGTCCCAGTATTTT.

CDR3 region: CATSRDYARGQETQYF. In DNA form, the CDR3 reads TGTGCCACCAGCAGAGATTACGCCAGGGGACAAGAGACCCAGTACTTC. J is TRBJ2-5 and V is TRBV15; a possible D gene is TRBD1 (6 bases). This CDR3 is 16 amino acids long. The germline V gene has CDR1 LNHNV and CDR2 YYDKDF (reference sequence). V lost 0 bases and J 2 bases, leaving 13 bases between the germline ends.